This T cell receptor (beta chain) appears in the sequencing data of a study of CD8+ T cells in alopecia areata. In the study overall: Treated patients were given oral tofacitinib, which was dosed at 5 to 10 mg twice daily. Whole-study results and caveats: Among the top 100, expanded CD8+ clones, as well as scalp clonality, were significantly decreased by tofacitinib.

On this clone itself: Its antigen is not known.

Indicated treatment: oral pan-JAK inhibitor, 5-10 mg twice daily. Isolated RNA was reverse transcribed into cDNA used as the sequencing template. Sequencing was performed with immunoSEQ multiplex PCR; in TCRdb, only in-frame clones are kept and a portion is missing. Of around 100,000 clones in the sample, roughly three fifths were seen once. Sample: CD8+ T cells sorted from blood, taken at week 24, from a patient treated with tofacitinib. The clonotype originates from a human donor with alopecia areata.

The CDR3 spells CASSYSSGTVGDTQYF. The DNA for the CDR3 is TGTGCCAGCAGTTACTCGAGTGGCACTGTGGGAGATACGCAGTATTTT. The V gene is TRBV6-5, the J gene TRBJ2-3; D gene unclear. The CDR3 has 16 residues. CDR1 is MNHEY and CDR2 is SVGAGI in the germline V gene. Trimming shortened V by 0 bases and J by 5 bases, and 15 bases separated the two germline ends.